The T cell receptor beta chain under discussion was sequenced for a study of T cell responses to AZD1222 COVID-19 vaccine. Study observations and caveats: Epitopes outside B.1.351 and B.1.1.7 mutated regions reportedly drew nearly half of spike TCRs.

About this clone itself: Its antigen remains unidentified.

The germline V and J ends were trimmed by 6 bases and 5 bases, with 3 bases remaining between them. The CDR3 runs to 10 residues. Germline V CDR1 and CDR2: SGHVS, FQNEAQ. Method: immunoSEQ multiplex PCR; TCRdb's copy keeps in-frame clones and lacks some. In the table there are 150,000 to 200,000 clones, almost 95% of which are singletons. The origin of this receptor is an adult in good health. V is TRBV7-8 and J is TRBJ2-3; D unresolved. This specimen was peripheral blood, taken on day 0 of AZD1222 vaccination. The CDR3 loop is CASRGDTQYF. CDR3 nucleotide sequence: TGTGCCAGCAGGGGAGATACGCAGTATTTT.